Listed here are 26 T cell receptor beta chains from one sample, sequenced in a study of PD-1 blockade in classical Hodgkin lymphoma. Time point specified: newly diagnosed, previously untreated cHL patient sample. Measured with immunoSEQ multiplex PCR; TCRdb has only the in-frame clones, and not every one. The sample lists about 16,000 clones, roughly 81% occurring once. The sample was peripheral blood mononuclear cells (PBMCs). The receptor source for this set is a human donor with classical Hodgkin lymphoma.

This chain joins TRBV6-6 and TRBJ2-3, with D unclear. The V gene's germline CDR1 is MNHNY and CDR2 SVGAGI (reference sequence). The CDR3 is made up of 12 amino acids. Trimming left V 2 bases short and J 4 bases short, with 4 bases between. The CDR3 DNA sequence: TGTGCCAGCAGTTACACTGCAGATACGCAGTATTTT. This encodes CASSYTADTQYF.

J is TRBJ1-4 and V is TRBV28; no firm D call. CDR1 and CDR2 from the germline V gene are MDHEN and SYDVKM. The CDR3 loop spans 12 amino acids. V was cut by 3 bases and J by 10 bases, with 9 bases left in between. CDR3 nucleotides: TGTGCCAGCAGTTTCTCCGGTGGAAAACTGTTTTTT. Amino acids: CASSFSGGKLFF. Looking up the rest from reference TRBV28 and TRBJ1-4 gives the full variable domain: DVKVTQSSRYLVKRTGEKVFLECVQDMDHENMFWYRQDPGLGLRLIYFSYDVKMKEKGDIPEGYSVSREKKERFSLILESASTNQTSMYLCASSFSGGKLFFGSGTQLSVL.

This clone was seen a few times. The rearrangement links TRBV5-4 to TRBJ2-3; D is perhaps TRBD2 (6 bases). The V end lost 4 bases, the J end lost 3 bases, and 18 bases lay between the germline ends. The CDR3 length is 16 residues. The germline gives CDR1 SGHNT, CDR2 YYREEE (reference sequence). The CDR3 coding sequence is TGTGCCAGCAGCCCGTCCACTAGCAGGCTTACAGATACGCAGTATTTT. Translation: CASSPSTSRLTDTQYF.

This clone was detected only once. V and J are TRBV21-1 and TRBJ1-6. TRBV21-1 is a pseudogene segment. There are 11 residues in the CDR3. For the CDR3, the DNA is TGTGCCAGCAGCAAAGATTCACCCCTCCACTTT. It yields the protein CASSKDSPLHF.

CDR3 residues: CASSRTGYGYTF. DNA of the CDR3: TGTGCCAGCAGCCGAACGGGCTATGGCTACACCTTC. The chain uses TRBV14 and TRBJ1-2, with no clear D. The germline V and J ends were trimmed by 4 bases and 4 bases, with 7 bases remaining between them. CDR3 size: 12 residues. Germline V gives CDR1 SGHDN, CDR2 FVKESK.

This chain uses TRBV2 with TRBJ2-5, with a weak D call TRBD1 (6 bases). The V and J ends lost 6 bases and 3 bases respectively, with 17 bases between them. This CDR3 has 15 residues. Germline V lookup: CDR1 SNHLY, CDR2 FYNNEI. For the CDR3, the DNA is TGTGCCAGCAGCCCGGGATCAGGGGTGGAAGAGACCCAGTACTTC. It codes for CASSPGSGVEETQYF.

V gene TRBV5-1 combines with J gene TRBJ1-1; the D is unclear. Trimming cost V 5 bases and J 7 bases, with 18 bases left between them. From germline, CDR1 is SGHRS and CDR2 YFSETQ. The CDR3 consists of 14 residues. As DNA, the CDR3 is TGCGCCAGCAGTCCCGATGGGTCCGAACATGAAGCTTTCTTT. Translation: CASSPDGSEHEAFF.

V and J are TRBV5-1 and TRBJ1-1; TRBD1 might be the D (5 bases). CDR1 SGHRS and CDR2 YFSETQ come from the germline V gene. V gave up 0 bases and J gave up 6 bases, with 15 bases separating them. CDR3 length: 15 residues. CDR3 sequence reads: CASSLVRGASSEAFF. The CDR3 DNA reads as TGCGCCAGCAGCTTGGTTCGGGGCGCGTCTTCTGAAGCTTTCTTT.

This clone was counted a single time. The chain's CDR3 is CAISEVARLPWLDTDTQYF. CDR3 DNA: TGTGCCATCAGTGAAGTTGCGAGACTGCCCTGGCTGGACACAGATACGCAGTATTTT. This chain joins TRBV10-3 and TRBJ2-3; D is unclear. Germline V gene data show CDR1 as ENHRY and CDR2 as SYGVKD. The CDR3 contains 19 residues. V lost 3 bases to trimming and J lost 2 bases, with 24 bases between them.

The V and J genes are TRBV4-1 and TRBJ2-1; TRBD1 matches 7 bases. The CDR3 runs 12 residues. CDR1 is MGHRA, CDR2 YSYEKL, per germline. V lost 4 bases, J lost 9 bases, and 3 bases stayed unmatched. The CDR3 is CASSPRGFEQFF. The CDR3 DNA follows: TGCGCCAGCAGCCCCAGGGGGTTTGAGCAGTTCTTC.

For this clone: The junction departs from the called germline gene at one end, perhaps through a read error. V and J are TRBV2 and TRBJ2-1; no reliable D call. Germline V gene data show CDR1 as SNHLY and CDR2 as FYNNEI. This CDR3 has 15 residues. This chain's CDR3 is CASREGRPGLDEQFF. The CDR3 DNA reads TGTGCCAGCAGGGAAGGACGCCCCGGTTTGGATGAGCAGTTCTTC.

This rearrangement joins TRBV19 to TRBJ2-5; perhaps TRBD2 as D (6 bases). Looked up from germline, CDR1 is LNHDA and CDR2 is SQIVND (reference sequence). V was shortened by 4 bases and J by 2 bases, with 14 bases between the two germline ends. The CDR3 covers 15 residues. CDR3 region: CASSKPGLRQETQYF. Written as DNA, the CDR3 is TGTGCCAGTAGTAAACCGGGACTGAGGCAAGAGACCCAGTACTTC.

The genes are TRBV6-5 and TRBJ2-1, with D possibly matching TRBD1 (6 bases). Trimming shortened V by 4 bases and J by 5 bases, and 12 bases separated the two germline ends. The CDR3 contains 14 residues. Germline CDR1 MNHEY, CDR2 SVGAGI. CDR3 loop: CASSWGTLNNEQFF. CDR3 nucleotide sequence: TGTGCCAGCAGTTGGGGGACACTCAACAATGAGCAGTTCTTC.

V is TRBV11-2 and J is TRBJ2-2, with 9 nucleotides matching TRBD2. The length of the CDR3 is 15 residues. Per germline, CDR1 SGHAT and CDR2 FQNNGV. J lost 6 bases, V lost 7 bases, and 9 bases had no gene match. CDR3 DNA sequence: TGTGCCAGCATCCGGGCGGGGGGGCACCCCGGGGAGCTGTTTTTT. It is translated as CASIRAGGHPGELFF.

This chain joins TRBV29-1 and TRBJ2-3, with 8 bases fitting TRBD2. In germline, CDR1 is SQVTM, CDR2 ANQGSEA. The CDR3 sequence is 15 residues long. J lost 5 bases, V lost 4 bases, and 11 bases had no gene match. The CDR3 reads CSVGGTSGLEDTQYF. CDR3 nucleotide sequence: TGCAGCGTTGGGGGCACTAGCGGTCTGGAAGATACGCAGTATTTT.

This clone was seen only once. Other DNA variants within this sample encode the same CDR3. The chain joins TRBV20-1 to TRBJ2-1; D is undetermined. Per the germline V gene, CDR1 is DFQATT and CDR2 is SNEGSKA (reference sequence). Trimming pared 5 bases from V and 5 bases from J, leaving 4 bases between. This CDR3 has 10 amino acids. In DNA form, the CDR3 reads TGCAGTGCTCGCGACAATGAGCAGTTCTTC. Translating it yields CSARDNEQFF.

For the CDR3, the DNA is TGTGCCAGCAGTTTAGGTAGAGATCAGCCCCAGCATTTT. Translated, it gives CASSLGRDQPQHF. This chain uses TRBV28 with TRBJ1-5; D is unclear. Germline loops: CDR1 MDHEN, CDR2 SYDVKM. V lost 2 bases and J 5 bases, leaving 7 bases between the germline ends. This CDR3 comprises 13 residues.

V and J are TRBV5-8 and TRBJ2-2; the D is unclear. CDR3 length: 15 residues. Per germline, CDR1 SGHTS and CDR2 YDEGEE. Between the trimmed V and J ends, which lost 0 bases and 7 bases, there was a span of 13 bases. The chain's CDR3 is CASSLGGSLIGELFF. The DNA for the CDR3 is TGTGCCAGCAGCTTGGGTGGTTCTTTGATCGGGGAGCTGTTTTTT.

Relative to its sample, this clone is medium-sized (0.01 to 0.1%). The CDR3 is CASSHRPGAGNEQFF. The DNA for the CDR3 is TGTGCCAGCAGCCACAGACCGGGGGCAGGCAATGAGCAGTTCTTC. This rearrangement joins TRBV4-2 to TRBJ2-1; the D call may be TRBD1 or TRBD2 (6 bases each). V was cut by 3 bases and J by 6 bases, with 15 bases left in between. The CDR3 sequence is 15 residues long. Germline lookup yields CDR1 LGHNA and CDR2 YNFKEQ.

This clone was observed a handful of times. The V gene is TRBV5-4, the J gene TRBJ1-2; tentative D call: TRBD1 (6 bases). This CDR3 has 13 residues. Per germline, CDR1 SGHNT and CDR2 YYREEE (reference sequence). V was clipped by 3 bases and J by 4 bases, with 10 bases between them. CDR3 in amino acids: CASSSTGLYGYTF. The CDR3 DNA reads as TGTGCCAGCAGCTCGACAGGTCTCTATGGCTACACCTTC.

V usage is TRBV5-1 and J usage is TRBJ2-7; D is uncertain. V gave up 1 base and J gave up 0 bases, with 2 bases separating them. Per germline, CDR1 SGHRS and CDR2 YFSETQ. CDR3 length: 12 residues. The CDR3 here is CASSLTSYEQYF. DNA for the CDR3: TGCGCCAGCAGCTTGACCTCCTACGAGCAGTACTTC.

This rearrangement joins TRBV6-5 to TRBJ2-5; a possible D gene is TRBD1 (5 bases). Germline V CDR1 and CDR2: MNHEY, SVGAGI. V lost 2 bases and J 4 bases, leaving 11 bases between the germline ends. The CDR3 has 14 amino acids. CDR3 coding DNA: TGTGCCAGCAGTTACCCGACAGCAGGAGAGACCCAGTACTTC. Its translation is CASSYPTAGETQYF.

This chain links TRBV19 with TRBJ2-5; 9 positions agree with TRBD2. This CDR3 has 17 amino acids. Germline values: CDR1 LNHDA, CDR2 SQIVND (reference sequence). Germline trimming cut 7 bases from V and 3 bases from J; bases unmatched to any gene: 15. CDR3 bases: TGTGCCAGTACCCCCGGCTCCGGCGGCGGGAGGGAAGAGACCCAGTACTTC. It translates to CASTPGSGGGREETQYF.

J is TRBJ1-2 and V is TRBV6-5, with D tentatively TRBD1 (5 bases). The CDR3 consists of 12 residues. The germline CDR1 and CDR2 sequences are MNHEY and SVGAGI. V shed 6 bases and J shed 6 bases, with 11 bases lying between them. The CDR3 coding sequence is TGTGCCAGCAGCCTGAACAGGAATGGCTACACCTTC. As protein: CASSLNRNGYTF.

V and J are TRBV7-6 and TRBJ2-7; possibly TRBD2 for D (5 bases). CDR3 length: 13 amino acids. The V end was cut by 1 base, the J end by 4 bases, with 8 bases between. From germline, CDR1 is SGHVS and CDR2 FNYEAQ. The CDR3 loop reads CASSLEGLYEQYF. The DNA for the CDR3 is TGTGCCAGCAGCTTAGAAGGACTTTACGAGCAGTACTTC. Full variable domain (rest looked up from reference TRBV7-6 and TRBJ2-7): GAGVSQSPRYKVTKRGQDVALRCDPISGHVSLYWYRQALGQGPEFLTYFNYEAQQDKSGLPNDRFSAERPEGSISTLTIQRTEQRDSAMYRCASSLEGLYEQYFGPGTRLTVT.

The J gene is TRBJ1-1, the V gene TRBV28; D may be TRBD1 (5 bases). With 6 bases removed from V and 5 bases from J, the gap between germline ends came to 13 bases. The germline gives CDR1 MDHEN, CDR2 SYDVKM. The CDR3 spans 13 residues. CDR3 nucleotide sequence: TGTGCCAGCAGACGCGGGACGCGAACTGAAGCTTTCTTT. Translation: CASRRGTRTEAFF.